This T cell receptor (beta chain) is from a study of T cells in Graves' hyperthyroidism and ophthalmopathy (dated by TCRdb to the late 2010s). For the wider study: To identify distinguishing TCR V-J signatures, a discovery cohort of some 100 patients was used, comprising 40 to 45 with Graves' ophthalmopathy and approximately 57 with stable Graves' hyperthyroidism. Once sampling was done, hyperthyroidism patients were given methimazole at a starting dose of 30 mg daily, whereas ophthalmopathy patients were given high-dose intravenous methylprednisolone. An independent validation cohort of 18 to 20 hyperthyroidism patients and 17 patients who later progressed to ophthalmopathy tested prospective prediction of ophthalmopathy. For training and testing, the approximately 97 patients in the discovery cohort were randomly divided in a 7:3 ratio. In addition, the study compared T-cell repertoires in thyroid tissue and in blood from several Graves' hyperthyroidism patients. TCR Vbeta CDR3 sequencing of 120 to 150 peripheral blood samples (more than 40 ophthalmopathy, 70 to 85 hyperthyroidism and some 17 progressor patients) is reported in the paper.

Looking up the germline V gene yields CDR1 SNHLY and CDR2 FYNNEI. The V end loses 6 bases and the J end loses 5 bases, and a stretch of 11 bases separates them. From the cysteine through the phenylalanine, the CDR3 covers 12 amino acids. Only the CDR3 DNA is retained, 36 bases long and in frame from the first base. The study excluded patients with uncontrolled infections, other autoimmune diseases, pregnancy or lactation. Diagnoses were based on clinical symptoms, serum thyroxine and TRAb, thyroid ultrasound and orbital computed tomography. Trizol reagent was used to extract total RNA, and RNA quality was then checked on an Agilent 2100 Bioanalyzer. This clonotype was seen ten or more times. It lacks a known antigen. The sample holds no much larger clone one base away, and base qualities are not on file. What the study reported, not specific to this receptor: No statistical method was used to set the sample size in advance, and investigators knew the group allocation. Ophthalmopathy was separated from stable hyperthyroidism by a 13 V-J signature model, with approximately 90% sensitivity and about 81% specificity obtained in cross-validation and 80%/75% obtained in testing. Most expanded thyroid clonotypes (frequency above 0.001) were also detected in blood, suggesting blood repertoires may reflect thyroid immune responses. In validation, progression to ophthalmopathy was predicted by the model with approximately 67% sensitivity and 72.22% specificity, a median of roughly 6.4 months before onset.

The TCR beta CDR3 regions were amplified from RNA transcripts. The TCR CDR3 was subjected to a first round of RT-PCR using the HTBI primer set and the Qiagen OneStep RT-PCR kit. The libraries were constructed in a second round of multiplex PCR and then size-selected and purified. Sequencing of the libraries was done on an Illumina HiSeq2000 using paired-end 100 bp reads. The published analysis was carried out like this. SOAPnuke was used to process the raw data, throwing out any read that contained adapters or uncalled bases, had a mean Phred below 15, or lacked an exact constant-primer or identifier match. COPE v1.2.5 was used to merge the high-quality paired reads, and each unique nucleotide sequence was defined as a clonotype. MiTCR v1.1 was used to align the clonotypes against IMGT TRBV, TRBD and TRBJ reference segments. The analysis was restricted to V-J combinations with a frequency above 0.0001, which together covered about 99% of the repertoires. The TCS score was defined as F50 (clonal expansion) divided by E x V (chaos), with BLOSUM62-based TCRdist calculated between CDR3 peptides within each V-J. Welch's t-statistics and random forest reduced approximately 520 V-J features to roughly 13, which were used in a naive Bayes classifier (R e1071). The similarity between thyroid and blood repertoires was quantified using the Morisita-Horn index. Using fastp at Q25 and MiXCR, TCRdb reprocessed the public reads and kept productive beta chains. Each entry merges the rows of one CDR3 protein and shows their most common DNA and genes. V and J calls and clone size were set by TCRdb, not the authors. The sample includes around 660,000 distinct CDR3 sequences, with 45% observed a single time. The ten largest clones add up to roughly 6.5% of the sample.

Sequenced input: peripheral blood or thyroid tissue (not recorded which). The chain joins TRBV2 to TRBJ2-7, with a tentative D call of TRBD1 or TRBD2, each matching 5 bases. The TCR was taken from an adult man with Graves' disease, either hyperthyroidism or ophthalmopathy (not recorded which). The encoded CDR3 is CASRGTVDEQYF. The nucleotide sequence reads TGTGCCAGCAGGGGGACGGTCGACGAGCAGTACTTC.